This T cell receptor (beta chain) was documented in a study of T cell responses to AZD1222 COVID-19 vaccine. Notes on the study in general: Of the AZD1222 recipients, only 5 to 7 were seropositive at baseline. Per reports, nearly half of all spike-specific TCRs target regions that are unmutated in variants. The donor group comprised mostly white British people and more females; the analysis possibly underestimated clonal diversity.

Pooled in the analysis were second doses at about 4 or about 12 weeks. In this sample, this clone turned up once. The target antigen is unknown. V shed 0 bases and J 6 bases; nucleotides not matched to a gene: 14. The CDR3 sequence is 17 residues long. The germline CDR1 and CDR2 sequences are SGHRS and YFSETQ. Data came from immunoSEQ multiplex PCR; TCRdb stores just in-frame clones and leaves some out. The sample holds 95,000 to 100,000 clones, 70% to 90% seen once. This material consisted of peripheral blood, taken 28 days after the second AZD1222 dose. This clonotype originated in an adult who received the AZD1222 COVID-19 vaccine. The chain combines TRBV5-1 with TRBJ2-7; 8 bases are shared with TRBD1. This CDR3 is CASSLDPLAGGTVEQYF. In DNA form, the CDR3 reads TGCGCCAGCAGCTTGGACCCCCTGGCAGGGGGCACGGTCGAGCAGTACTTC.